Below are 12 T cell receptor beta chains sequenced from a single sample in a study of blood T cell repertoires in COVID-19. Method: immunoSEQ multiplex PCR; TCRdb's copy keeps in-frame clones and lacks some. Among 37,000 or so clones listed, roughly 80% were seen once. Sequenced: peripheral blood. The receptors originated from a man at least 80 years old with active or convalescent COVID-19.

The chain recombines TRBV11-2 with TRBJ1-6, with D perhaps TRBD1 (6 bases). From germline, CDR1 is SGHAT and CDR2 FQNNGV. V lost 3 bases to trimming and J lost 7 bases, with 13 bases between them. This CDR3 has 15 residues. DNA of the CDR3: TGTGCCAGCAGCTTGGGGGCGGGTGGCAATTCACCCCTCCACTTT. Translated: CASSLGAGGNSPLHF.

V gene TRBV7-9 combines with J gene TRBJ2-1, with 11 bases fitting TRBD2. The CDR3 contains 16 residues. Germline V lookup: CDR1 SEHNR, CDR2 FQNEAQ (reference sequence). V shed 1 base, J shed 9 bases, and the junction held 8 bases outside the gene matches. CDR3 bases: TGTGCCAGCAGCTTAGGGGACTTAGCGGGGGGGCTTGAGCAGTTCTTC. Translating gives CASSLGDLAGGLEQFF.

The chain is built from TRBV7-2 and TRBJ1-2; 8 bases are a match to TRBD1. Looked up from germline, CDR1 is SGHTA and CDR2 is FQGNSA. The CDR3 covers 15 residues. V trimming: 5 bases; J trimming: 8 bases; junction bases outside the gene matches: 13. Here the CDR3 DNA reads TGTGCCAGCAGCCCAGAAGCTGGACAGGGTTTCGGCTACACCTTC. This translates into CASSPEAGQGFGYTF.

The V gene is TRBV19, the J gene TRBJ1-2; D unclear. Germline V gives CDR1 LNHDA, CDR2 SQIVND (reference sequence). V lost 6 bases to trimming and J lost 5 bases, with 13 bases between them. This CDR3 contains 13 residues. CDR3 sequence (DNA): TGTGCCAGTAGAAGCCGAGGCCATTATGGCTACACCTTC. Residues: CASRSRGHYGYTF.

The chain recombines TRBV25-1 with TRBJ1-4, with TRBD1 matching over 8 bases. J gave up 10 bases and V 6 bases, and 7 bases lay outside the gene matches. The CDR3 totals 13 residues. Germline values: CDR1 MGHDK, CDR2 SYGVNS. CDR3 nucleotide sequence: TGTGCCAGCAGGCCGGGACAGGAAGGAAAACTGTTTTTT. It specifies CASRPGQEGKLFF. Full variable domain (outside the CDR3, taken from reference TRBV25-1 and TRBJ1-4): EADIYQTPRYLVIGTGKKITLECSQTMGHDKMYWYQQDPGMELHLIHYSYGVNSTEKGDLSSESTVSRIRTEHFPLTLESARPSHTSQYLCASRPGQEGKLFFGSGTQLSVL.

The rearrangement uses TRBV5-6 and TRBJ2-7; D ambiguous. CDR1 is SGHDT and CDR2 is YYEEEE in the germline V gene. Trimming left V 0 bases short and J 3 bases short, with 7 bases between. CDR3 size: 13 residues. DNA for the CDR3: TGTGCCAGCAGCTTGGTTGCCAGCTACGAGCAGTACTTC. Protein product: CASSLVASYEQYF.

DNA of the CDR3: TGTGCCACCAGCTCTCGTCAAGGGGGATACACCGGGGAGCTGTTTTTT. It translates to CATSSRQGGYTGELFF. The rearrangement joins TRBV15 to TRBJ2-2; weak D call: TRBD1 (6 bases). This CDR3 is built from 16 residues. Trimming pared 5 bases from V and 3 bases from J, leaving 16 bases between. Per the germline V gene, CDR1 is LNHNV and CDR2 is YYDKDF (reference sequence). The whole variable domain, filled in from reference TRBV15 and TRBJ2-2, reads DAMVIQNPRYQVTQFGKPVTLSCSQTLNHNVMYWYQQKSSQAPKLLFHYYDKDFNNEADTPDNFQSRRPNTSFCFLDIRSPGLGDTAMYLCATSSRQGGYTGELFFGEGSRLTVL.

This clone was detected a few times. The chain has TRBV6-5 and TRBJ1-1; 12 nucleotides match TRBD1. V lost 4 bases to trimming and J lost 1 base; unmatched junction nucleotides: 4. Per germline, CDR1 MNHEY and CDR2 SVGAGI. This CDR3 spans 16 amino acids. The CDR3 nucleotides are TGTGCCAGCAGTTCCGGGACAGGGGGCAGGAACACTGAAGCTTTCTTT. Its protein is CASSSGTGGRNTEAFF.

V and J are TRBV12-3 or TRBV12-4 and TRBJ2-2; a weak D match, TRBD1 (5 bases). CDR3 size: 11 residues. With 5 bases removed from V and 8 bases from J, the gap between germline ends came to 6 bases. The CDR3 DNA reads TGTGCCAGCAGTCGGACAGGGGAGCTGTTTTTT. It codes for CASSRTGELFF.

The chain carries TRBV11-2 and TRBJ2-3; D gene ambiguous. V lost 1 base and J 2 bases, leaving 7 bases between the germline ends. CDR3 length equals 14 residues. CDR1 and CDR2 (germline): SGHAT, FQNNGV. The CDR3 DNA reads as TGTGCCAGCAGCTTAGTGGGCGCCACAGATACGCAGTATTTT. Amino acids: CASSLVGATDTQYF.

The chain recombines TRBV2 with TRBJ2-7, with 10 bases lining up with TRBD1. The CDR3 runs 14 residues. The junction had 10 bases not matched to a gene; V was cut back by 7 bases and J by 7 bases. Germline loops: CDR1 SNHLY, CDR2 FYNNEI. Written as DNA, the CDR3 is TGTGCCAGCAAGGGGGGACAGGGGTTCGGGGAGCAGTACTTC. It encodes CASKGGQGFGEQYF.

The V and J genes are TRBV5-5 and TRBJ1-4, with 7 bases lining up with TRBD1. The CDR3 has 15 amino acids. Germline V gene data show CDR1 as SGHKS and CDR2 as YYEKEE (reference sequence). J was trimmed by 3 bases and V by 3 bases; bases with no gene match: 5. CDR3 in DNA: TGTGCCAGCAGCTCGCCCGGGACAGCTAATGAAAAACTGTTTTTT. Encoded protein: CASSSPGTANEKLFF.